Listed below are T cell receptor beta chains from one sample, sequenced in a study of blood T cells in healthy people across ages. A single record per CDR3 protein comes from TCRdb applying MiXCR to the 5' RACE reads. Of 980,000 or so distinct CDR3 sequences in the sample, around 48% were seen once. The specimen was blood. All receptors come from a man in his thirties or forties in good health. Both conserved end residues are part of each CDR3. D genes are given only for firm matches. The size entry is marked missing in some rows and otherwise reads once, few, many or a size class.

cdr3_nt | cdr3_aa | v_call | d_call | clone_size | j_call
TGTGCCAGCAGTTATAGGGGGATGAACACTGAAGCTTTCTTT | CASSYRGMNTEAFF | TRBV6-5 | . | few | TRBJ1-1
TGTGCCAGCAGTTCCCAACTAGCGGAAGAGACCCAGTACTTC | CASSSQLAEETQYF | TRBV6-6 | TRBD2 | few | TRBJ2-5
TGTGCCAGCAGTGAAGCGGGGAACTATGGCTACACCTTC | CASSEAGNYGYTF | TRBV6-1 | . | many | TRBJ1-2
TGTGCCAGCAGCCTGGGACAGGGAATTGAAGAGACCCAGTACTTC | CASSLGQGIEETQYF | TRBV7-9 | TRBD1 | few | TRBJ2-5
TGTGCCAGCAGCCTAGAGGGGACTAGCTTCCCCGGGGAGCTGTTTTTT | CASSLEGTSFPGELFF | TRBV2 | TRBD2 | . | TRBJ2-2
TGTGCCACCTTAACAAGGAGCCATGGCTACACCTTC | CATLTRSHGYTF | TRBV6-2/TRBV6-3 | . | . | TRBJ1-2
TGTGCCAGCACCAACAGGAAGTCTAACTATGGCTACACCTTC | CASTNRKSNYGYTF | TRBV7-2 | . | . | TRBJ1-2
TGTGCCAGCAGTTTATGGGGCGGGGGGATAGATACGCAGTATTTT | CASSLWGGGIDTQYF | TRBV28 | TRBD2 | few | TRBJ2-3
TGCAGTGCCCCGGGACAGCTCTATGGCTACACCTTC | CSAPGQLYGYTF | TRBV20-1 | TRBD1 | . | TRBJ1-2
TGTGCCAGCATTTCAGTTGGTACGCAGTATTTT | CASISVGTQYF | TRBV6-6 | . | . | TRBJ2-3
TGTGCCAGCATCCCTGGTCTGCGACTAGCGGTCACCGGGGAGCTGTTTTTT | CASIPGLRLAVTGELFF | TRBV28 | TRBD2 | once | TRBJ2-2
TGTGCCAGCAGTTTCAATGAGCAGTTCTTC | CASSFNEQFF | TRBV12-3/TRBV12-4 | . | many | TRBJ2-1
TGCAGTGCTAGTCGGACAGGGAACACTGAAGCTTTCTTT | CSASRTGNTEAFF | TRBV20-1 | TRBD1 | few | TRBJ1-1